The rows below give T cell receptor beta chains drawn from one sample of a study of T cells after somatic rescue of genetic block. Clones were sequenced by immunoSEQ multiplex PCR, and TCRdb holds only the in-frame ones, with some missing. The sample shows 110,000 or so clones, around nine tenths of them seen only once. Sequenced material: peripheral blood mononuclear cells (PBMCs). The origin of the receptors is a woman under 30. The CDR3 runs from the conserved cysteine through the conserved F or W. Each record gives: V gene, CDR3 length, clone size, D gene, J gene, CDR3 DNA, CDR3 protein. A D gene is named only where the DNA matches it firmly. Part of the rows lack a size; the others show once, few, many or a class for expanded clones.

>TRBV7-9|14|NA|TRBD2|TRBJ2-1
TGTGCCAGCAGCTTTGGACTAGCGGGGGCCGAGCAGTTCTTC
CASSFGLAGAEQFF
>TRBV6-5|14|once|NA|TRBJ1-2
TGTGCCAGCAGTTACGAGGGTTTACGCGGTGGCTACACCTTC
CASSYEGLRGGYTF
>TRBV28|13|NA|NA|TRBJ1-4
TGTGCCAGCAGTCAACCTAGTACGGAAAAACTGTTTTTT
CASSQPSTEKLFF
>TRBV10-3|15|NA|TRBD1|TRBJ2-1
TGTGCCACCCGGACAGGGACGGACTCCTACAATGAGCAGTTCTTC
CATRTGTDSYNEQFF
>TRBV29-1|15|once|TRBD1|TRBJ2-7
TGCAGCGTTGAAGATGGTAAAGGGGGCGCGGACGAGCAGTACTTC
CSVEDGKGGADEQYF
>TRBV19|15|once|TRBD1|TRBJ2-7
TGTGCCAGTAGACCCGGACAGGGGGCACCCTACGAGCAGTACTTC
CASRPGQGAPYEQYF
>TRBV7-3|15|once|NA|TRBJ2-5
TGTGCCAGCAGCTTGGGGACCCACTTCCAAGAGACCCAGTACTTC
CASSLGTHFQETQYF
>TRBV6-4|15|NA|NA|TRBJ1-6
TGTGCCAGCAGTGACGGTAGGGCTTGGAATTCACCCCTCCACTTT
CASSDGRAWNSPLHF
>TRBV7-9|12|NA|NA|TRBJ1-1
TGTGCCAGCAGCGGCGGGACTGCTGAAGCTTTCTTT
CASSGGTAEAFF
>TRBV5-1|13|NA|NA|TRBJ2-7
TGCGCCAGCAGCTTGAGTCTCTCCTACGAGCAGTACTTC
CASSLSLSYEQYF
>TRBV4-2|16|NA|TRBD1|TRBJ2-7
TGTGCCAGCAGCCTTACGATCGGGACAGGGGTCTACGAGCAGTACTTC
CASSLTIGTGVYEQYF
>TRBV4-2|15|NA|NA|TRBJ2-5
TGTGCCAGCAGCCAGGTTCAGGATTTGGGGGAGACCCAGTACTTC
CASSQVQDLGETQYF